This T cell receptor (beta chain) was identified in a study of T cells after yellow fever vaccination. V shed 4 bases and J shed 8 bases, with 21 bases lying between them. The CDR3 contains 15 residues. Germline V lookup: CDR1 SGHRS, CDR2 YFSETQ. TCRdb processed the 5' RACE reads anew with MiXCR; each CDR3 protein has one entry. Of about 150,000 distinct CDR3 sequences listed, approximately 6.2% are singletons. In this sample, this clonotype turned up many times. The source is a man aged 18 to 29 who received the YFV17D yellow fever vaccine. The chain combines TRBV5-1 with TRBJ1-2; D gene ambiguous. The source was CD4+ T cells sorted from PBMCs, collected on the day of the first yellow fever vaccination. CDR3 region: CASSVSVQARRGYTF. In DNA, the CDR3 is TGCGCCAGCAGCGTGAGCGTTCAGGCTCGGCGGGGCTACACCTTC.